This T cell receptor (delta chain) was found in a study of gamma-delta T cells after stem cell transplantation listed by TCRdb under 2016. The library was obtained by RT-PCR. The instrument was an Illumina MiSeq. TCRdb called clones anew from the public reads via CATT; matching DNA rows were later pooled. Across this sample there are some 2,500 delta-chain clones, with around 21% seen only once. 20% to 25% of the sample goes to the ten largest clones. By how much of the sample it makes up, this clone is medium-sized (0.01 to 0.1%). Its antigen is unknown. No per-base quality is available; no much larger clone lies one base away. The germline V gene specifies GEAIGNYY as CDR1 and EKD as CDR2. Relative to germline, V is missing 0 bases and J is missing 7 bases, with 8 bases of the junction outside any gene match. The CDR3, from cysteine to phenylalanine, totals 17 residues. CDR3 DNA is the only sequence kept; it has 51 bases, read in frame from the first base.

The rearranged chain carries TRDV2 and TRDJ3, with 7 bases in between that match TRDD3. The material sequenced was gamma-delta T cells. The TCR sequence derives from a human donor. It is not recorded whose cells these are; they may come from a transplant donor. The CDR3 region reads CACDTIPGGPDTRQMFF. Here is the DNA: TGTGCCTGTGACACCATACCTGGGGGCCCTGACACCCGACAGATGTTTTTC.